This entry features one T cell receptor beta chain sequence. The antigen is not known. Sequenced by immunoSEQ multiplex PCR; TCRdb stores in-frame clones only, minus some. The repertoire holds about 26,000 clones, more than 60% seen once, with about 10% in the top ten. The unexposed donors gave CD4+ T cells in about 2010-2019, prior to COVID-19. After about ten days of culture, CD4+ T cells were isolated. Unexposed-donor CD4+ T cells were probed with SARS-CoV-2 S/N and four cold-coronavirus spikes, cells permitting. The source of the sample is a study of CD4 T cells in relation to SARS-CoV-2 and coronaviruses. Study-wide context: PBMCs were cultured with antigen for roughly 10 days before TCR beta sequencing. The HLA restriction of the shared crossreactive spike epitopes was mapped.

Sequencing was performed on CD4+ T cells from PBMCs, cultured in vitro. The sequence was obtained from a human donor in good health.

CDR3 sequence reads: CASSGGLRTDTQYF. CDR3 coding DNA: TGTGCCAGCAGCGGGGGACTAAGGACAGATACGCAGTATTTT. V is TRBV2 and J is TRBJ2-3, with 7 bases lining up with TRBD2. With 6 bases clipped from V and 3 bases from J, the junction kept 6 bases outside the gene matches. The germline V gene encodes CDR1 SNHLY and CDR2 FYNNEI. The CDR3 is made up of 14 amino acids.